These 18 T cell receptor beta chains originate from one sample sequenced in a study of neoadjuvant nivolumab and ipilimumab in lung cancer. Sequencing used immunoSEQ multiplex PCR; TCRdb keeps in-frame clones, though not all of them. This sample has around 2,000 clones, with more than 65% found just once. This material consisted of tumor tissue, taken before neoadjuvant nivolumab, alone or with ipilimumab. These receptors all come from an adult with non-small cell lung cancer.

The J gene is TRBJ2-7, the V gene TRBV6-6; 11 nucleotides line up with TRBD2. The germline V gene has CDR1 MNHNY and CDR2 SVGAGI (reference sequence). With 6 bases clipped from V and 3 bases from J, the junction kept 4 bases outside the gene matches. The CDR3 is 14 amino acids. CDR3 coding DNA: TGTGCCAGCAGCTACGGGACTAGCGGCTACGAGCAGTACTTC. As protein: CASSYGTSGYEQYF.

Here the CDR3 reads CATTRTATGELFF. The CDR3 DNA is TGTGCCACCACCAGGACAGCCACCGGGGAGCTGTTTTTT. V is TRBV27 and J is TRBJ2-2; maybe TRBD1 (6 bases). Trimming shortened V by 10 bases and J by 4 bases, and 13 bases separated the two germline ends. Germline loops: CDR1 MNHEY, CDR2 SMNVEV (reference sequence). The CDR3 has 13 amino acids.

As regards this clone: At the DNA level, this CDR3 is encoded by other sequences in the same sample as well. In DNA form, the CDR3 reads TGTGCCAGCAGTTACTCTTCCTACGAGCAGTACTTC. It codes for CASSYSSYEQYF. V usage is TRBV6-5 and J usage is TRBJ2-7, with no clear D. The CDR3 extends over 12 amino acids. CDR1 is MNHEY, CDR2 SVGAGI, per germline. V lost 0 bases and J lost 1, with 1 base in between.

J is TRBJ2-3 and V is TRBV25-1; D is undetermined. Per the germline V gene, CDR1 is MGHDK and CDR2 is SYGVNS. Trimming took off 3 bases at V and 1 base at J, with 8 bases between the two ends. The CDR3 has 14 residues. The CDR3 region has the DNA TGTGCCAGCAGTGATGTAGGAGGCACAGATACGCAGTATTTT. It yields the protein CASSDVGGTDTQYF.

The chain uses TRBV7-2 and TRBJ2-1, with TRBD2 matching 14 bases. The junction had 6 bases not matched to a gene; V was cut back by 5 bases and J by 9 bases. The length of the CDR3 is 15 residues. Germline V gene lookup returns CDR1 SGHTA and CDR2 FQGNSA. The CDR3 loop reads CASSRGLAGDSEQFF. CDR3 in DNA: TGTGCCAGCAGCCGGGGACTAGCGGGGGATAGTGAGCAGTTCTTC.

This clone is a singleton in its sample. The chain carries TRBV4-1 and TRBJ2-7; a possible D gene is TRBD1 (6 bases). This CDR3 comprises 14 residues. Germline V gene data show CDR1 as MGHRA and CDR2 as YSYEKL. Between the trimmed V and J ends, which lost 5 bases and 2 bases, there was a span of 13 bases. CDR3 sequence (DNA): TGCGCCAGCAGCTATTCCACAGGGCCCTACGAGCAGTACTTC. It is translated as CASSYSTGPYEQYF.

In this sample, this clone turned up once. The J gene is TRBJ1-1, the V gene TRBV9; the D is unclear. Germline lookup yields CDR1 SGDLS and CDR2 YYNGEE. CDR3 length: 14 amino acids. Trimming removed 0 bases from V and 6 bases from J, with 12 bases in between. CDR3 in DNA: TGTGCCAGCAGCGTAGATATCGTTGGGGCTGAAGCTTTCTTT. Its protein is CASSVDIVGAEAFF.

The genes are TRBV5-6 and TRBJ2-5, with a tentative D call TRBD1 (5 bases). Germline loops: CDR1 SGHDT, CDR2 YYEEEE. The germline V and J ends were trimmed by 0 bases and 11 bases, with 20 bases remaining between them. CDR3 length equals 15 residues. CDR3 nucleotide sequence: TGTGCCAGCAGCTTGGTTGGGGCCTACGATACGAAGCAGTACTTC. It yields the protein CASSLVGAYDTKQYF.

The CDR3 nucleotides are TGTGCCAGCAGTCAGGGCTACGAGCAGTACTTC. This sequence encodes CASSQGYEQYF. J is TRBJ2-7 and V is TRBV28; perhaps TRBD1 as D (5 bases). This CDR3 has 11 amino acids. V was shortened by 5 bases and J by 3 bases, with 5 bases between the two germline ends. Germline CDR1 MDHEN, CDR2 SYDVKM.

This rearrangement joins TRBV9 to TRBJ2-3, with D maybe TRBD1 (5 bases). The germline V gene encodes CDR1 SGDLS and CDR2 YYNGEE. Trimming cost V 4 bases and J 2 bases, with 14 bases left between them. The CDR3 is made up of 15 amino acids. The CDR3 nucleotides read TGTGCCAGCAGCCCCAGTGGGGCGTCCACAGATACGCAGTATTTT. Amino acids: CASSPSGASTDTQYF.

Only one count was recorded for this clone. J is TRBJ1-4 and V is TRBV10-2, with TRBD1 matching 10 bases. Trimming removed 6 bases from V and 5 bases from J; junction bases left unmatched: 12. The CDR3 extends over 17 amino acids. Germline V gene data show CDR1 as WSHSY and CDR2 as SAAADI. CDR3 nucleotides: TGCGCCAGCAGACATCAGACAGGGGGCTCTTCGAATGAAAAACTGTTTTTT. It translates to CASRHQTGGSSNEKLFF.

This chain links TRBV5-6 with TRBJ1-4, with D unclear. V shed 0 bases and J shed 16 bases, with 13 bases lying between them. The CDR3 runs 12 residues. Germline V gene lookup returns CDR1 SGHDT and CDR2 YYEEEE. The CDR3 region is CASSLGSVLPFF. CDR3 bases: TGTGCCAGCAGCTTGGGATCGGTTCTTCCGTTTTTT.

V usage is TRBV2 and J usage is TRBJ1-6; 10 bases map to TRBD1. CDR1 and CDR2 (germline): SNHLY, FYNNEI. This CDR3 is built from 15 residues. Trimming removed 6 bases from V and 8 bases from J; junction bases left unmatched: 7. The CDR3 DNA reads TGTGCCAGCAGAGACGGGACAGGGGTCGATTCACCCCTCCACTTT. It codes for CASRDGTGVDSPLHF.

The V call is TRBV10-3, the J call TRBJ1-2; D gene ambiguous. Trimming removed 0 bases at V and 7 bases at J, with 9 bases between. The CDR3 contains 13 residues. Germline lookup yields CDR1 ENHRY and CDR2 SYGVKD. This CDR3 is CAISESGWGGYTF. In DNA form, the CDR3 reads TGTGCCATCAGTGAGTCGGGTTGGGGTGGCTACACCTTC.

The CDR3 DNA reads TGTGCCAGTAGGAAACAGGGTCAGCCCCAGCATTTT. Translation: CASRKQGQPQHF. V is TRBV19 and J is TRBJ1-5; D is perhaps TRBD1 (6 bases). V shed 6 bases and J shed 6 bases, with 9 bases lying between them. The CDR3 length is 12 residues. Germline CDR1 and CDR2: LNHDA and SQIVND (reference sequence).

The J gene is TRBJ2-7, the V gene TRBV7-9; a possible D gene is TRBD1 (7 bases). CDR1 and CDR2 from the germline V gene are SEHNR and FQNEAQ (reference sequence). The CDR3 covers 14 residues. The ends were cut back, 5 bases at V and 1 base at J, with 12 bases in the middle. The CDR3 nucleotides read TGTGCCAGCAGCCCCGCGGGACAGTCCTACGAGCAGTACTTC. This sequence encodes CASSPAGQSYEQYF.

The genes are TRBV19 and TRBJ2-1, with 8 bases aligning to TRBD2. The CDR3 is made up of 13 amino acids. V was clipped by 4 bases and J by 6 bases; unmatched bases: 2. Germline V gives CDR1 LNHDA, CDR2 SQIVND (reference sequence). The CDR3 DNA reads as TGTGCCAGTAGTAGGCTAGCGGGCAATGAGCAGTTCTTC. Protein: CASSRLAGNEQFF.

This chain connects TRBV6-5 to TRBJ1-4; D ambiguous. V was pared by 5 bases and J by 11 bases, with 18 bases between. This CDR3 comprises 14 residues. Germline CDR1 MNHEY, CDR2 SVGAGI. The CDR3 nucleotides are TGTGCCAGCAGTGAAGGGCCGGCGCAGATGAAACTGTTTTTT. This sequence encodes CASSEGPAQMKLFF.